A single T cell receptor beta chain is shown here with its context. The clone's antigen remains unknown. Base qualities are not recorded, but no much larger clone differs from it by a single base. The source of the sample is a study of identical twins (dated by TCRdb to between 2015 and 2016). Notes on the research overall: To test whether fetal clonotypes persist, the study used deep sequencing on TCR alpha and beta repertoires from monozygotic twins, unrelated adults of various ages, and cord blood. To rule out contamination, replicate twin experiments were performed at different times with different library preparation protocols.

Only healthy Caucasian donors were included. Three pairs of female monozygotic twins, all aged roughly 18 to 29 years, made up the twin cohort. Peripheral blood mononuclear cells were the source from which RNA for the TCR libraries was isolated. Germline trimming: 0 bases from V, 3 bases from J; junction bases outside gene matches: 7. CDR1 DFQATT and CDR2 SNEGSKA are derived from the germline V gene (reference sequence). Counted from cysteine to phenylalanine, this CDR3 has 15 amino acids. The read is trimmed to its CDR3 DNA, 45 bases read in frame from base 1. The method behind the library was 5' RACE. Sequenced on an Illumina HiSeq 2000. A universal primer binding site was added through template switching, and the final cDNA carried a unique molecular identifier so that TCR cDNA molecules could be counted accurately. First-strand cDNA for TCR alpha and beta chains was synthesized from specific primers in the conserved constant-segment region. To control for contamination, every cDNA library carried two barcodes: a SMART-Mk sample barcode plus Illumina barcodes. Two successive PCR steps introduced TruSeq adapter sequences along with Illumina sample barcodes. Sequencing of the TCR alpha and beta cDNA libraries was done on the Illumina HiSeq platform using custom primers. The study's processing was this. MiGEC processed the raw reads to extract unique molecular identifiers, while MiXCR was used to determine the CDR3 positions. For each individual, recombination models were inferred using an EM algorithm with the repgenHMM and IGoR tools. Shared clonotypes were analyzed with the tcR package in R, and sharing was normalized by the product of cloneset sizes. To study raw recombination free of thymic and clonal selection effects, out-of-frame nonproductive sequences were analyzed. TCRdb itself trimmed the public reads at Q25 with fastp, ran MiXCR and retained productive beta chains. Rows with a matching CDR3 protein are joined into one entry that keeps the most common DNA and genes. In this record, the V and J calls reflect TCRdb's handling and not the investigators' own analysis. In all, the sample holds some 500,000 distinct CDR3 sequences, and around 9.6% of those were seen once. Around 3% of the sample is in the top ten clones.

Beyond this particular receptor, the publication reports: Invariant T cells such as MAIT and iNKT could partly confound zero-insertion analyses, although diverse VJ usage argued against such confounding for most clonotypes. Because the same donors could not be followed over many years, the conclusions depended on cross-sectional statistical analysis. Compared with coincidental sharing between unrelated individuals, out-of-frame TCR alpha sequences shared between twins showed an excess of sequences with low generation probability. A weaker excess of twin sharing was found in beta out-of-frame sequences because the signal-to-noise ratio was lowered by fewer shared sequences. In monozygotic twins, recombination models systematically underestimated out-of-frame TCR alpha sharing, but the models matched the sharing seen between unrelated individuals. Fewer insertions were carried by abundant cord blood beta clonotypes; a weaker similar trend was observed in young adult naive repertoires, while no such trend was observed in memory repertoires.

The sample was also reused in another study, on yellow fever vaccine responses in identical twins. Taken from the second paper: According to the authors, the vaccine-induced T cell response in identical twins seemed to be partly convergent and partly specific to each individual. In the study, vaccine-responding T cell clones were precisely tracked in identical twins.

The chain joins TRBV20-1 to TRBJ1-1; 7 nucleotides in the junction match TRBD1. Sequencing was carried out using PBMCs. The sequence was obtained from a woman aged 18-35 years in good health. Read as DNA, the sequence is TGCAGTGCTAGAGATGCGTTACAGGGGTACACTGAAGCTTTCTTT. The encoded protein is CSARDALQGYTEAFF.